A single sample gave rise to the 25 T cell receptor beta chains below, sequenced in a study of CD8+ T cells in alopecia areata. This sample's treatment: oral pan-JAK inhibitor, 5-10 mg twice daily. Following RNA extraction, reverse transcription yielded cDNA that acted as the sequencing template. The assay was immunoSEQ multiplex PCR, and TCRdb's table has in-frame clones only and misses some. The profile shows 64,000 or so clones, 40% to 55% of them singletons. The sample here was CD8+ T cells sorted from blood, taken at approximately week 36, from a patient treated with tofacitinib. These receptor sequences come from a human donor with alopecia areata.

This rearrangement joins TRBV5-1 to TRBJ2-7; 9 positions agree with TRBD2. The CDR3 length is 15 residues. V dropped 4 bases and J dropped 2; count of bases not matched to a gene: 7. Germline V CDR1 and CDR2: SGHRS, YFSETQ. The DNA for the CDR3 is TGCGCCAGCAGCGTCTCTAGCGGGAAAACCTACGAGCAGTACTTC. Encoded protein: CASSVSSGKTYEQYF.

The V call is TRBV25-1, the J call TRBJ1-1; TRBD1 matches at 7 bases. With V trimmed by 4 bases and J by 6 bases, 5 bases remained unmatched. CDR1 and CDR2 (germline): MGHDK, SYGVNS. CDR3 size: 13 residues. The CDR3 nucleotides are TGTGCCAGCAGTGGGTACAGGGGTCCTGAAGCTTTCTTT. Translated, it gives CASSGYRGPEAFF.

The rearrangement uses TRBV20-1 and TRBJ2-7; a possible D gene is TRBD2 (5 bases). This CDR3 region has 11 residues. In germline, CDR1 is DFQATT, CDR2 SNEGSKA (reference sequence). V lost 0 bases and J lost 9, with 9 bases in between. The CDR3 is CSARDEAGQYF. DNA for the CDR3: TGCAGTGCTAGAGATGAGGCGGGGCAGTACTTC.

This clone is medium-sized within its sample. The rearrangement links TRBV10-3 to TRBJ2-3; 7 bases align to TRBD2. The J segment lost 0 bases and the V segment lost 10 bases, leaving 10 bases of the junction unmatched. This CDR3 region has 15 residues. The germline CDR1 and CDR2 sequences are ENHRY and SYGVKD. The CDR3 loop reads CATRGASGSTDTQYF. The CDR3 bases are TGTGCCACAAGAGGGGCTAGCGGTAGCACAGATACGCAGTATTTT.

CDR3 amino acids: CASDGGANVLTF. CDR3 DNA sequence: TGTGCCAGCGACGGTGGGGCCAACGTCCTGACTTTC. J is TRBJ2-6 and V is TRBV25-1; D gene unclear. Germline CDR1 MGHDK, CDR2 SYGVNS. V was cut by 8 bases and J by 3 bases, with 5 bases left in between. The CDR3 runs 12 residues.

This clone was found a few times. J is TRBJ2-7 and V is TRBV30; the D gene is possibly TRBD1 (5 bases). The V gene's germline CDR1 is GTSNPN and CDR2 SVGIG (reference sequence). The V end was cut by 6 bases, the J end by 3 bases, with 6 bases between. The CDR3 is 10 residues long. The CDR3 DNA follows: TGTGCCTGTGACAGCTACGAGCAGTACTTC. This codes for CACDSYEQYF.

The V call is TRBV7-9, the J call TRBJ2-7; D may be TRBD2 (6 bases). Germline V gene sequence: CDR1 SEHNR, CDR2 FQNEAQ (reference sequence). Trimming pared 4 bases from V and 2 bases from J, leaving 12 bases between. This CDR3 region has 14 residues. The CDR3 region is CASSSPTRTYEQYF. The CDR3 region has the DNA TGTGCCAGCAGCTCTCCGACTAGGACCTACGAGCAGTACTTC.

V and J are TRBV10-2 and TRBJ1-5; TRBD1 might be the D (6 bases). The CDR3 totals 16 residues. V gave up 6 bases and J gave up 0 bases, with 15 bases separating them. CDR1 and CDR2 from the germline V gene are WSHSY and SAAADI. The CDR3 is CASREQGIYSNQPQHF. The CDR3 DNA reads TGCGCCAGCAGGGAACAGGGAATTTATAGCAATCAGCCCCAGCATTTT.

The chain recombines TRBV15 with TRBJ2-1; D not resolved. The CDR3 length is 13 residues. From germline, CDR1 is LNHNV and CDR2 YYDKDF (reference sequence). Between the trimmed V and J ends, which lost 6 bases and 2 bases, there was a span of 8 bases. Here the CDR3 reads CATRTIAYNEQFF. The CDR3, as DNA: TGTGCCACCAGAACGATAGCCTACAATGAGCAGTTCTTC.

This clone came up once. J is TRBJ2-1 and V is TRBV9; tentative D call: TRBD2 (5 bases). The V end lost 6 bases, the J end lost 9 bases, and 16 bases lay between the germline ends. The CDR3 length is 13 residues. Germline V CDR1 and CDR2: SGDLS, YYNGEE. CDR3 coding DNA: TGTGCCAGCACCGCTACTAGTCATGGTGAGCAGTTCTTC. It yields the protein CASTATSHGEQFF.

This clone showed up just a few times. The chain recombines TRBV29-1 with TRBJ2-7; TRBD2 is a possible D gene (6 bases). V was cut by 6 bases and J by 4 bases, with 16 bases left in between. CDR3 size: 13 residues. The germline CDR1 and CDR2 sequences are SQVTM and ANQGSEA. The CDR3 protein is CSVAWGDSYEQYF. The DNA for the CDR3 is TGCAGCGTAGCCTGGGGGGACTCTTACGAGCAGTACTTC.

CDR3 protein: CASSLLDSSSAYEQYF. The DNA for the CDR3 is TGCGCCAGCAGCCTACTAGATTCGTCCTCCGCCTACGAGCAGTACTTC. The chain carries TRBV4-1 and TRBJ2-7, with a possible D match to TRBD2 (5 bases). The ends were cut back, 4 bases at V and 2 bases at J, with 18 bases in the middle. This CDR3 has 16 amino acids. Per germline, CDR1 MGHRA and CDR2 YSYEKL.

This clone was observed a few times. The genes are TRBV29-1 and TRBJ1-1; D gene ambiguous. This CDR3 comprises 11 residues. V lost 4 bases to trimming and J lost 0 bases, with 3 bases between them. Germline V lookup: CDR1 SQVTM, CDR2 ANQGSEA. CDR3 coding DNA: TGCAGCGTTGCGATGAACACTGAAGCTTTCTTT. Its protein is CSVAMNTEAFF.

V usage is TRBV5-1 and J usage is TRBJ1-1, with TRBD1 identical over 7 bases. Germline loops: CDR1 SGHRS, CDR2 YFSETQ. The CDR3 covers 17 residues. V shed 0 bases, J shed 0 bases, and the junction held 8 bases outside the gene matches. The CDR3 here is CASSLVPDRVVNTEAFF. Written as DNA, the CDR3 is TGCGCCAGCAGCTTGGTTCCCGACAGGGTGGTGAACACTGAAGCTTTCTTT.

The J gene is TRBJ2-7, the V gene TRBV28; 7 bases agree with TRBD1. The CDR3 is made up of 14 amino acids. The junction had 7 bases not matched to a gene; V was cut back by 5 bases and J by 3 bases. Germline lookup yields CDR1 MDHEN and CDR2 SYDVKM. CDR3 DNA: TGTGCCAGCAGTCCCTCCCGGGACAGCTACGAGCAGTACTTC. Protein sequence: CASSPSRDSYEQYF.

J is TRBJ2-1 and V is TRBV29-1, with 11 bases fitting TRBD2. The CDR3 length is 17 residues. The germline V gene has CDR1 SQVTM and CDR2 ANQGSEA. Germline trimming cut 6 bases from V and 0 bases from J; bases unmatched to any gene: 10. The CDR3 DNA reads as TGCAGCGTGCGGGGACTAGCGGAAAGTTTCTCCTACAATGAGCAGTTCTTC. Protein sequence: CSVRGLAESFSYNEQFF.

A few counts support this clone. The chain joins TRBV29-1 to TRBJ1-2, with D perhaps matching TRBD1 (6 bases). Trimming cost V 4 bases and J 4 bases, with 13 bases left between them. This CDR3 is built from 13 residues. Germline V gives CDR1 SQVTM, CDR2 ANQGSEA. CDR3 in DNA: TGCAGCGTTGTACAGGGATGGGTCTATGGCTACACCTTC. Its protein is CSVVQGWVYGYTF. Full variable domain (outside the CDR3, taken from reference TRBV29-1 and TRBJ1-2): SAVISQKPSRDICQRGTSLTIQCQVDSQVTMMFWYRQQPGQSLTLIATANQGSEATYESGFVIDKFPISRPNLTFSTLTVSNMSPEDSSIYLCSVVQGWVYGYTFGSGTRLTVV.

The chain is built from TRBV6-5 and TRBJ2-2; 11 bases line up with TRBD2. With V trimmed by 0 bases and J by 8 bases, 2 bases remained unmatched. Germline loops: CDR1 MNHEY, CDR2 SVGAGI. This CDR3 comprises 15 residues. CDR3 in amino acids: CASSYSPSGRGELFF. The DNA for the CDR3 is TGTGCCAGCAGTTACTCGCCTAGCGGGAGGGGGGAGCTGTTTTTT.

V usage is TRBV29-1 and J usage is TRBJ2-4; D perhaps matches TRBD1 (6 bases). Germline V gene sequence: CDR1 SQVTM, CDR2 ANQGSEA. There are 14 residues in the CDR3. Trimming removed 0 bases from V and 7 bases from J, with 13 bases in between. DNA for the CDR3: TGCAGCGTTGAAGAAGTGACAGGCCGGAACATTCAGTACTTC. This sequence encodes CSVEEVTGRNIQYF.

By share, this clone ranks as medium-sized. CDR3 amino acids: CASSYPLGSGANVLTF. In nucleotides, the CDR3 is TGTGCCAGCAGTTACCCGCTGGGCTCTGGGGCCAACGTCCTGACTTTC. The V call is TRBV6-5, the J call TRBJ2-6, with unresolved D. This CDR3 region has 16 residues. Looked up from germline, CDR1 is MNHEY and CDR2 is SVGAGI. Trimming took 2 bases from V and 0 from J, leaving 8 bases between them.

This clone has just a few counts. This chain's CDR3 is CASSPGGSYEQYF. The CDR3 bases are TGTGCCAGCTCACCGGGTGGCTCCTACGAGCAGTACTTC. The V and J genes are TRBV18 and TRBJ2-7; D is unresolved. The CDR3 runs 13 residues. The germline V gene encodes CDR1 KGHSH and CDR2 LQKENI. V lost 3 bases and J lost 0, with 6 bases in between.

CDR3 DNA sequence: TGCGCCAGCAGTCTGAACACCGGGGAGCTGTTTTTT. It is translated as CASSLNTGELFF. The V call is TRBV5-1, the J call TRBJ2-2; no clear D. The V end lost 5 bases, the J end lost 1 base, and 3 bases lay between the germline ends. CDR1 is SGHRS, CDR2 YFSETQ, per germline. This CDR3 spans 12 amino acids.

The V call is TRBV9, the J call TRBJ2-2, with D possibly matching TRBD2 (6 bases). There are 15 residues in the CDR3. CDR1 and CDR2 from the germline V gene are SGDLS and YYNGEE. The ends were cut back, 0 bases at V and 4 bases at J, with 10 bases in the middle. The CDR3 bases are TGTGCCAGCAGCGTAGGAGGAGGGGTCACCGGGGAGCTGTTTTTT. Translation gives CASSVGGGVTGELFF.

A single count supports this clone. This chain links TRBV15 with TRBJ2-7; possibly TRBD2 for D (5 bases). The CDR3 has 13 residues. In germline, CDR1 is LNHNV, CDR2 YYDKDF (reference sequence). Trimming pared 8 bases from V and 1 base from J, leaving 12 bases between. The DNA for the CDR3 is TGTGCCACCCGGGGAACGGGGTCCTACGAGCAGTACTTC. It specifies CATRGTGSYEQYF.

Comments on this clone: Other DNA sequences from this sample encode an identical CDR3 as well. This chain connects TRBV6-5 to TRBJ2-1; D not resolved. The germline CDR1 and CDR2 sequences are MNHEY and SVGAGI. CDR3 length: 13 residues. V was trimmed by 6 bases and J by 1 base, leaving 7 bases between them. CDR3 nucleotide sequence: TGTGCCAGCAGCCTCAGTTCCTACAATGAGCAGTTCTTC. This gives the protein CASSLSSYNEQFF.